This T cell receptor (beta chain) was observed in a study of control samples from healthy donors and cancer patients. The method was immunoSEQ multiplex PCR; TCRdb's version includes in-frame clones alone and lacks a portion of them. This sample yields over 80,000 clones, of which 91% are seen a single time; approximately 14% belongs to the top ten. The CDR3 sequence is 15 residues long. CDR1 is SGHRS, CDR2 YFSETQ, per germline. With 5 bases removed from V and 1 base from J, the gap between germline ends came to 15 bases. The TCR originated in a man aged 30-40 years in good health. The V gene is TRBV5-1, the J gene TRBJ1-1; D is perhaps TRBD1 (5 bases). The sample consisted of blood. The CDR3 sequence: CASRGTGTPNTEAFF. DNA of the CDR3: TGCGCCAGCAGAGGTACCGGGACTCCGAACACTGAAGCTTTCTTT.